This TCR beta chain was observed in a study of OX40 agonist ivuxolimab in advanced cancers. Regarding the study in general: Ivuxolimab was an agonistic, fully human IgG2 monoclonal antibody directed against OX40 (CD134), a costimulatory receptor. Intravenous ivuxolimab was administered to patients every 2 weeks at six dose levels: 0.01, 0.1, 0.3, 1.5, 3 and 10 mg/kg. Among the approximately 50 dose-escalation patients, approximately 20 had hepatocellular carcinoma, roughly 15 melanoma, 9 renal cell carcinoma and 9 head and neck cancer. In the dose-escalation cohort, 82.7% of patients were male, and the mean age was roughly 60 years, with a range of 23 to 79. Patients were allowed to have had prior anti-PD-1, anti-PD-L1 or anti-CTLA-4 therapy, and approximately 40% of the dose-escalation patients had been treated with checkpoint inhibitors. Partial responses were achieved by three dose-escalation patients, of whom one had hepatocellular carcinoma and two had cutaneous melanoma. The point of sequencing TCRbeta in the periphery was to test whether ivuxolimab changed TCR sequence diversity and drove clonal T-cell expansion. The paper covers the monotherapy dose-escalation part of the phase I ivuxolimab trial, which included N ≈ 50 patients.

Beyond this particular receptor, the publication reports: In the 0.1-3.0 mg/kg groups, partial responders were among the patients with the lowest normalized peripheral clonal expansion, particularly in CD8+ T cells. At doses of 0.1 to 3.0 mg/kg, clonal expansion of both CD4+ and CD8+ T cells in blood was seen between baseline and week 6. Low levels of normalized T-cell clonal expansion were also seen in some nonresponding patients. Antigen specificity was not determined for the clonally expanded peripheral T cells. After ivuxolimab, CD8+ T cells had more expanded clones than CD4+ T cells on average.

The germline V gene supplies CDR1 MDHEN and CDR2 SYDVKM. V loses 6 bases of germline sequence and J loses 0 bases, and the interval between the two ends is 11 bases. The CDR3 runs 14 residues from the cysteine to the phenylalanine. The kept DNA is CDR3 alone, 42 bases in frame from the first base. Genomic DNA was extracted from sorted cells for sequencing of the TCRbeta CDR3 region. TCRbeta CDR3 regions were sequenced using the immunoSEQ Assay. What TCRdb holds here is the immuneACCESS table cut down to in-frame rearrangements. Part of the clones is not present; checked against another copy, under half of the missing clones reflect an unresolved V gene, and the others are unexplained. This sample comprises 55,000 to 65,000 clones, just under 90% of them detected only once. Under 2.5% of the sample goes to the ten largest clones. Points on this clone: The antigen it recognizes is unknown. No clone much larger than this one lies a single base away; base qualities are absent. Other DNA sequences in this specimen translate into the identical CDR3.

Patients with a history of autoimmune disease or receiving systemic immunosuppression were excluded from the trial. Peripheral blood for TCR sequencing was drawn from every dose cohort at baseline, at cycle 4 day 1 and at cycle 7 day 1. Samples were obtained from an open-label, multicenter, first-in-human phase I dose-escalation trial of ivuxolimab. Adults with locally advanced or metastatic head and neck squamous cell, hepatocellular, melanoma or renal cell carcinoma were enrolled in the trial. Before TCR sequencing, CD4+ and CD8+ T cells were separately sorted from peripheral blood. The source material was CD4+ or CD8+ T cells sorted from blood, sampled in a trial of the OX40 agonist ivuxolimab. The rearranged chain carries TRBV28 and TRBJ1-1, with no confident D gene call. The TCR originated in an adult with an advanced solid tumor such as melanoma, head and neck, liver or kidney cancer. DNA sequence: TGTGCCAGCAGGCCCAACCGGCTGAACACTGAAGCTTTCTTT. Translated, this gives CASRPNRLNTEAFF.